The present entry profiles one TCR beta chain with its context. The entry originates in a study of OX40 agonist ivuxolimab in advanced cancers. The assay was immunoSEQ multiplex PCR, and TCRdb's table has in-frame clones only and misses some. Here the sample spans tens of thousands of clones, 81% being singletons. Germline CDR1 and CDR2: SGHRS and YFSETQ. V lost 4 bases to trimming and J lost 1 base; unmatched junction nucleotides: 13. This CDR3 spans 17 amino acids. The sequences come from CD4+ or CD8+ T cells sorted from blood, collected in a trial of the OX40 agonist ivuxolimab. This clonotype was sampled from an adult with an advanced solid tumor such as melanoma, head and neck, liver or kidney cancer. The V call is TRBV5-1, the J call TRBJ1-1; TRBD1 matches at 7 bases. The chain's CDR3 is CASSLRGQVLSNTEAFF. The CDR3 DNA reads TGCGCCAGCAGCCTTCGCGGACAGGTATTGTCGAACACTGAAGCTTTCTTT.